The 29 T cell receptor beta chains listed next were all sequenced from one sample in a study of T cells in Graves' hyperthyroidism and ophthalmopathy. Amplification of TCR beta CDR3 regions was performed using RNA transcripts as template. The TCR CDR3 first-round RT-PCR relied on the HTBI primer set. In TCRdb, the multiplex PCR reads were re-called with MiXCR into one record per CDR3 protein. The table shows a few hundred thousand distinct CDR3 sequences, with roughly 25% occurring only once. The sequencing sample was made of blood. The receptor set was obtained from a man aged 50-59 years with Graves' hyperthyroidism.

The table lists this clonotype with many counts. The CDR3 DNA is TGCAGTGCTCTTTCGATAGGGCGCCAAGAGACCCAGTACTTC. Its protein product is CSALSIGRQETQYF. The V call is TRBV20-1, the J call TRBJ2-5; no clear D gene. V lost 5 bases to trimming and J lost 1 base, with 14 bases between them. The CDR3 is 14 residues long. Germline lookup yields CDR1 DFQATT and CDR2 SNEGSKA (reference sequence).

The V and J genes are TRBV19 and TRBJ2-2, with 10 positions matching TRBD1. The CDR3 covers 13 residues. The germline CDR1 and CDR2 sequences are LNHDA and SQIVND (reference sequence). V shed 9 bases and J 7 bases; nucleotides not matched to a gene: 5. CDR3 residues: CASSDRGIGELFF. The CDR3 DNA reads TGTGCCAGCTCGGACAGGGGGATCGGGGAGCTGTTTTTT. Based on the CDR3 plus reference TRBV19 and TRBJ2-2, the full variable domain is DGGITQSPKYLFRKEGQNVTLSCEQNLNHDAMYWYRQDPGQGLRLIYYSQIVNDFQKGDIAEGYSVSREKKESFPLTVTSAQKNPTAFYLCASSDRGIGELFFGEGSRLTVL.

The chain is built from TRBV19 and TRBJ2-7; 7 nucleotides match TRBD2. CDR1 and CDR2 from the germline V gene are LNHDA and SQIVND (reference sequence). With 2 bases clipped from V and 4 bases from J, the junction kept 8 bases outside the gene matches. The CDR3 length is 15 residues. The CDR3 protein is CASSIRGRGAYEQYF. The CDR3 nucleotides read TGTGCCAGTAGTATACGCGGGAGAGGGGCGTACGAGCAGTACTTC. Filled out from reference TRBV19 and TRBJ2-7, the complete variable domain reads DGGITQSPKYLFRKEGQNVTLSCEQNLNHDAMYWYRQDPGQGLRLIYYSQIVNDFQKGDIAEGYSVSREKKESFPLTVTSAQKNPTAFYLCASSIRGRGAYEQYFGPGTRLTVT.

This clonotype was counted a few times. The chain couples TRBV27 to TRBJ2-1, with D perhaps matching TRBD1 or TRBD2 (5 bases each). Looked up from germline, CDR1 is MNHEY and CDR2 is SMNVEV (reference sequence). The CDR3 totals 15 residues. The V end lost 3 bases, the J end lost 2 bases, and 11 bases lay between the germline ends. The CDR3: CASSFGGDPYNEQFF. For the CDR3, the DNA is TGTGCCAGCAGTTTTGGGGGAGATCCCTACAATGAGCAGTTCTTC.

This chain uses TRBV5-5 with TRBJ2-1, with D maybe TRBD2 (6 bases). Trimming stripped 4 bases from V and 4 bases from J, with 27 bases between. CDR3 size: 19 residues. Looked up from germline, CDR1 is SGHKS and CDR2 is YYEKEE (reference sequence). The CDR3 spells CASSHGRSSGVPSYNEQFF. CDR3 nucleotide sequence: TGTGCCAGCAGCCATGGGCGAAGTAGCGGAGTCCCATCTTACAATGAGCAGTTCTTC.

This chain links TRBV7-2 with TRBJ2-1; 13 nucleotides match TRBD2. J gave up 4 bases and V 5 bases, and 17 bases lay outside the gene matches. The CDR3 is 20 residues long. CDR1 SGHTA and CDR2 FQGNSA come from the germline V gene. As DNA, the CDR3 is TGTGCCAGCAGCCCCCCCCGAGGACTAGCGGGAGTTCGGGCTTACAATGAGCAGTTCTTC. It yields the protein CASSPPRGLAGVRAYNEQFF. Full variable domain (rest looked up from reference TRBV7-2 and TRBJ2-1): GAGVSQSPSNKVTEKGKDVELRCDPISGHTALYWYRQSLGQGLEFLIYFQGNSAPDKSGLPSDRFSAERTGGSVSTLTIQRTQQEDSAVYLCASSPPRGLAGVRAYNEQFFGPGTRLTVL.

V is TRBV27 and J is TRBJ2-5; TRBD1 aligns across 7 bases. The CDR3 totals 17 residues. Germline V gives CDR1 MNHEY, CDR2 SMNVEV (reference sequence). The V and J ends lost 5 bases and 0 bases, in that order; junction bases with no gene match: 12. The chain's CDR3 is CASSPLPTGHHQETQYF. For the CDR3, the DNA is TGTGCCAGCAGTCCACTCCCGACAGGGCATCACCAAGAGACCCAGTACTTC.

The chain has TRBV3-1 and TRBJ1-6; D is unresolved. Per germline, CDR1 LGHDT and CDR2 YNNKEL (reference sequence). The V end lost 1 base, the J end lost 0 bases, and 7 bases lay between the germline ends. The length of the CDR3 is 16 residues. The CDR3 DNA follows: TGTGCCAGCAGCCAAGCGGTCAACTCCTATAATTCACCCCTCCACTTT. Translation gives CASSQAVNSYNSPLHF.

This chain links TRBV4-1 with TRBJ2-7; 9 positions match TRBD1. The V gene's germline CDR1 is MGHRA and CDR2 YSYEKL. V lost 0 bases, J lost 4 bases, and 10 bases stayed unmatched. The CDR3 is made up of 17 amino acids. CDR3 sequence (DNA): TGCGCCAGCAGCCAAGAGGCGCCGGGACAGGGTGGATACGAGCAGTACTTC. Amino acids: CASSQEAPGQGGYEQYF.

The table lists this clonotype with many counts. The chain couples TRBV28 to TRBJ1-2; no clear D gene. Germline V gene sequence: CDR1 MDHEN, CDR2 SYDVKM. The CDR3 consists of 13 residues. Trimming took off 2 bases at V and 2 bases at J, with 6 bases between the two ends. CDR3 sequence (DNA): TGTGCCAGCAGTTTAGTCACCAACTATGGCTACACCTTC. The encoded protein is CASSLVTNYGYTF.

The rearrangement links TRBV20-1 to TRBJ1-2; TRBD1 agrees at 9 bases. Looked up from germline, CDR1 is DFQATT and CDR2 is SNEGSKA (reference sequence). The CDR3 has 13 residues. J was trimmed by 8 bases and V by 3 bases; bases with no gene match: 7. CDR3 protein: CSASKQGAHGYTF. As DNA, the CDR3 is TGCAGTGCTAGTAAACAGGGGGCTCACGGCTACACCTTC.

This clonotype was seen many times. V gene TRBV11-3 combines with J gene TRBJ2-5; 10 positions match TRBD1. Germline V gene sequence: CDR1 SGHNT, CDR2 YENEEA. Trimming took 0 bases from V and 5 from J; bases not matched to a gene: 9. The CDR3 sequence is 17 residues long. CDR3 coding DNA: TGTGCCAGCAGCTTAGATCGGTGGGGACAGGGGAGCGAGACCCAGTACTTC. Translation gives CASSLDRWGQGSETQYF.

This rearrangement joins TRBV3-1 to TRBJ2-1; D perhaps matches TRBD1 (5 bases). From germline, CDR1 is LGHDT and CDR2 YNNKEL (reference sequence). This CDR3 spans 14 amino acids. V lost 1 base to trimming and J lost 7 bases, with 11 bases between them. For the CDR3, the DNA is TGTGCCAGCAGCCAAGTGTCAGGGTTGAATGAGCAGTTCTTC. This gives the protein CASSQVSGLNEQFF.

This clonotype was recorded a few times. The chain has TRBV27 and TRBJ2-2, with TRBD1 matching over 9 bases. The J segment lost 9 bases and the V segment lost 5 bases, leaving 13 bases of the junction unmatched. CDR1 is MNHEY, CDR2 SMNVEV, per germline (reference sequence). CDR3 length equals 16 residues. CDR3 nucleotides: TGTGCCAGCAGTCCAACTCGTGGACAGGGGTCGAGGGAGCTGTTTTTT. Amino acid sequence: CASSPTRGQGSRELFF.

The CDR3 bases are TGTGCCAGCAGCTTACCAGGTACCACAGATACGCAGTATTTT. This gives the protein CASSLPGTTDTQYF. This sequence joins TRBV11-2 and TRBJ2-3; D gene uncertain. Trimming left V 2 bases short and J 2 bases short, with 8 bases between. The CDR3 runs to 14 residues. CDR1 SGHAT and CDR2 FQNNGV come from the germline V gene.

This clonotype was seen at least ten times. A junction end diverges from the germline sequence, so it may reflect a read error. The V call is TRBV3-1, the J call TRBJ2-7, with a possible D match to TRBD1 (5 bases). In germline, CDR1 is LGHDT, CDR2 YNNKEL (reference sequence). The CDR3 is 15 residues long. The CDR3 sequence is CASNQGAALPYEQYF. The CDR3 DNA reads TGTGCCAGCAACCAAGGGGCAGCCCTCCCCTACGAGCAGTACTTC.

This clonotype has a handful of counts. The V gene is TRBV12-3 or TRBV12-4, the J gene TRBJ1-5; possibly TRBD1 for D (6 bases). V dropped 6 bases and J dropped 4 bases, with 10 bases sitting between them. The CDR3 loop spans 13 amino acids. CDR3 region: CASRSTGNQPQHF. CDR3 nucleotide sequence: TGTGCCAGCAGATCGACAGGAAATCAGCCCCAGCATTTT.

The chain is built from TRBV9 and TRBJ2-1, with 10 nucleotides matching TRBD2. This CDR3 has 15 amino acids. The V segment lost 2 bases and the J segment 2 bases; nucleotides outside the gene matches: 1. From germline, CDR1 is SGDLS and CDR2 YYNGEE. CDR3 sequence (DNA): TGTGCCAGCAGCGTTAGCGGGGGGACCTACAATGAGCAGTTCTTC. Translating it yields CASSVSGGTYNEQFF.

This clonotype was detected many times. The CDR3 DNA reads TGTGCCAGCAGCTCCCAAATTAACGAGCGGGAGGACTCCTACGAGCAGTACTTC. Amino acids: CASSSQINEREDSYEQYF. This chain links TRBV7-9 with TRBJ2-7, with 9 bases aligning to TRBD2. The CDR3 extends over 18 amino acids. Germline loops: CDR1 SEHNR, CDR2 FQNEAQ (reference sequence). V lost 4 bases and J lost 0; bases outside the gene matches: 13.

CDR3 sequence: CAWTSTFAGELFF. CDR3 in DNA: TGTGCCTGGACTAGCACATTTGCAGGGGAGCTGTTTTTT. V and J are TRBV30 and TRBJ2-2; D possibly corresponds to TRBD2 (5 bases). The CDR3 has 13 residues. Germline V CDR1 and CDR2: GTSNPN, SVGIG (reference sequence). Trimming removed 4 bases at V and 8 bases at J, with 14 bases between.

This clonotype was picked up many times. The V call is TRBV3-1, the J call TRBJ2-5; 7 bases map to TRBD2. V trimming: 4 bases; J trimming: 7 bases; junction bases outside the gene matches: 6. Germline lookup yields CDR1 LGHDT and CDR2 YNNKEL (reference sequence). The CDR3 is 13 residues long. DNA for the CDR3: TGTGCCAGCAGCCGGGAGGGACGACGGACCCAGTACTTC. Translating it yields CASSREGRRTQYF.

This clonotype was found a few times. The chain recombines TRBV20-1 with TRBJ2-5; the D gene could be TRBD1 or TRBD2 (7 bases each). V lost 3 bases and J lost 0, with 17 bases in between. CDR3 size: 16 residues. CDR1 DFQATT and CDR2 SNEGSKA come from the germline V gene (reference sequence). The CDR3 protein is CSARRGRGLYQETQYF. CDR3 DNA sequence: TGCAGTGCTAGGCGGGGGAGGGGGCTGTACCAAGAGACCCAGTACTTC.

The table lists this clonotype with a few counts. The V gene is TRBV27, the J gene TRBJ2-5, with D maybe TRBD1 (5 bases). The germline gives CDR1 MNHEY, CDR2 SMNVEV (reference sequence). The CDR3 has 13 residues. V was pared by 8 bases and J by 0 bases, with 10 bases between. The CDR3 coding sequence is TGTGCCAGCTGGGGCAGGTACCAAGAGACCCAGTACTTC. Its translation is CASWGRYQETQYF.

The genes are TRBV7-9 and TRBJ1-6, with TRBD1 identical over 7 bases. The CDR3 sequence is 16 residues long. Germline CDR1 and CDR2: SEHNR and FQNEAQ (reference sequence). The trim removed 5 bases at V and 0 bases at J, leaving 4 bases unmatched. DNA of the CDR3: TGTGCCAGCAGCACGGACAGGAGCTCCTATAATTCACCCCTCCACTTT. Its translation is CASSTDRSSYNSPLHF. Supplemented by reference TRBV7-9 and TRBJ1-6, the full variable domain reads DTGVSQNPRHKITKRGQNVTFRCDPISEHNRLYWYRQTLGQGPEFLTYFQNEAQLEKSRLLSDRFSAERPKGSFSTLEIQRTEQGDSAMYLCASSTDRSSYNSPLHFGNGTRLTVT.

In regard to this clonotype: Just one base apart from a much larger clone, this may be a read error. The chain joins TRBV11-2 to TRBJ2-1; 10 bases are a match to TRBD2. The junction had 11 bases not matched to a gene; V was cut back by 4 bases and J by 8 bases. Germline lookup yields CDR1 SGHAT and CDR2 FQNNGV. The CDR3 consists of 16 residues. In DNA form, the CDR3 reads TGTGCCAGCAGCTCAGATGGGACTAGCGCCGAGGATGAGCAGTTCTTC. This codes for CASSSDGTSAEDEQFF.

The chain has TRBV19 and TRBJ2-2; D is undetermined. The CDR3 runs 15 residues. Germline V lookup: CDR1 LNHDA, CDR2 SQIVND (reference sequence). Trimming removed 2 bases at V and 2 bases at J, with 9 bases between. CDR3 sequence: CASSIRPDNTGELFF. The DNA for the CDR3 is TGTGCCAGTAGTATAAGGCCCGACAACACCGGGGAGCTGTTTTTT.

This chain joins TRBV19 and TRBJ2-1; 7 bases are shared with TRBD1. This CDR3 region has 15 residues. Germline CDR1 LNHDA, CDR2 SQIVND (reference sequence). V trimming: 9 bases; J trimming: 0 bases; junction bases outside the gene matches: 8. The CDR3 reads CASTPDRASYNEQFF. DNA of the CDR3: TGTGCCAGCACCCCTGACAGGGCCTCCTACAATGAGCAGTTCTTC.

The sample holds a few counts of this clonotype. The chain is built from TRBV3-1 and TRBJ2-7; TRBD2 agrees at 10 bases. Germline V gene lookup returns CDR1 LGHDT and CDR2 YNNKEL (reference sequence). The CDR3 runs 14 residues. Trimming took 1 base from V and 8 from J; bases not matched to a gene: 5. The CDR3 sequence is CASSQGLAGAQQYF. CDR3 sequence (DNA): TGTGCCAGCAGCCAAGGACTAGCGGGCGCCCAGCAGTACTTC.

The V call is TRBV6-2 or TRBV6-3, the J call TRBJ2-7, with TRBD1 identical over 11 bases. The CDR3 extends over 15 amino acids. Looked up from germline, CDR1 is MNHEY and CDR2 is SVGEGT. The ends lost 4 bases at V and 3 bases at J; junction bases unmatched: 5. The CDR3 DNA reads as TGTGCCAGCAGTTCGAGGGGACAGGGGGACTACGAGCAGTACTTC. It yields the protein CASSSRGQGDYEQYF.